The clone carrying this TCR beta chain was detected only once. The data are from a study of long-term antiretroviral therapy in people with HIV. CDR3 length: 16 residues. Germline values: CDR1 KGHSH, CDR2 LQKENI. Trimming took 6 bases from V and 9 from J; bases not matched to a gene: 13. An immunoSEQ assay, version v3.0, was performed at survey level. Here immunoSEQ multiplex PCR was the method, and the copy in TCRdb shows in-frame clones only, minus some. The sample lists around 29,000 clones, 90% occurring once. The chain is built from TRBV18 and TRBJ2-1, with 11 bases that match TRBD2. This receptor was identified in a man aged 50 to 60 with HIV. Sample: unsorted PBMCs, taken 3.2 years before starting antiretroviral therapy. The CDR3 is CASSPILAGGSGEQFF. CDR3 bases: TGTGCCAGCTCCCCCATCCTAGCGGGAGGCTCGGGTGAGCAGTTCTTC.